Below are 26 T cell receptor beta chains sequenced from a single sample in a study of blood T cell repertoires in COVID-19. Repertoires were generated with immunoSEQ multiplex PCR, while TCRdb's copy carries only in-frame clones and drops some. The table includes over 85,000 clones, roughly 79% detected once. Sequenced: peripheral blood. These receptors were taken from an elderly woman with active or convalescent COVID-19.

This rearrangement joins TRBV19 to TRBJ1-4; the D is unclear. V shed 7 bases and J shed 7 bases, with 13 bases lying between them. The CDR3 loop spans 13 amino acids. Germline CDR1 is LNHDA and CDR2 is SQIVND (reference sequence). DNA of the CDR3: TGTGCCAGTACTGGGCGAGTATTTGAAAAACTGTTTTTT. Its translation is CASTGRVFEKLFF.

This chain links TRBV7-2 with TRBJ2-1, with 7 bases matching TRBD2. Germline CDR1 is SGHTA and CDR2 is FQGNSA. This CDR3 is 15 amino acids long. The V gene end was trimmed by 4 bases and the J gene end by 3 bases; junction bases not matched to a gene: 6. Here the CDR3 reads CASSSRLAGYNEQFF. CDR3 sequence (DNA): TGTGCCAGCAGCTCACGACTAGCAGGCTACAATGAGCAGTTCTTC.

The chain has TRBV24-1 and TRBJ1-3, with D perhaps TRBD1 (6 bases). Trimming left V 0 bases short and J 0 bases short, with 14 bases between. Looked up from germline, CDR1 is KGHDR and CDR2 is SFDVKD. The CDR3 covers 18 residues. The CDR3 spells CATSDLIRGPDSGNTIYF. CDR3 DNA sequence: TGTGCCACCAGTGATTTGATCAGGGGTCCGGACTCTGGAAACACCATATATTTT.

V usage is TRBV5-4 and J usage is TRBJ2-4, with 9 bases lining up with TRBD1. This CDR3 comprises 16 residues. Germline V CDR1 and CDR2: SGHNT, YYREEE (reference sequence). J lost 8 bases, V lost 4 bases, and 13 bases had no gene match. CDR3 coding DNA: TGTGCCAGCAGCGTTACACCGGGACAGGGTACGGACATTCAGTACTTC. It yields the protein CASSVTPGQGTDIQYF.

This clone was counted once. The chain has TRBV7-8 and TRBJ2-5; D unresolved. V lost 0 bases to trimming and J lost 3 bases, with 8 bases between them. Germline CDR1 reads SGHVS; CDR2 reads FQNEAQ. This CDR3 region has 14 residues. This chain's CDR3 is CASSLAGSEETQYF. Here the CDR3 DNA reads TGTGCCAGCAGCTTAGCCGGGTCTGAAGAGACCCAGTACTTC.

This chain joins TRBV2 and TRBJ2-7; TRBD2 aligns across 12 bases. CDR1 SNHLY and CDR2 FYNNEI come from the germline V gene. Trimming at V came to 2 bases and at J to 9 bases, leaving 17 bases not matched to a gene. The CDR3 is made up of 18 amino acids. The CDR3 nucleotides are TGTGCCAGCAGTGAATCGCGGCTAGCGGGGGGGAGTCGAGGGGTGCAGTACTTC. Its protein product is CASSESRLAGGSRGVQYF. Using reference TRBV2 and TRBJ2-7 for the parts outside the CDR3, the full variable domain is EPEVTQTPSHQVTQMGQEVILRCVPISNHLYFYWYRQILGQKVEFLVSFYNNEISEKSEIFDDQFSVERPDGSNFTLKIRSTKLEDSAMYFCASSESRLAGGSRGVQYFGPGTRLTVT.

The chain carries TRBV30 and TRBJ2-3; 10 positions agree with TRBD2. The CDR3 runs to 15 residues. Per germline, CDR1 GTSNPN and CDR2 SVGIG (reference sequence). V dropped 2 bases and J dropped 3; count of bases not matched to a gene: 5. The DNA for the CDR3 is TGTGCCTGGAGTCCTCTAGCGGGGGTTACAGATACGCAGTATTTT. Its protein is CAWSPLAGVTDTQYF. The variable domain in full, completed from reference TRBV30 and TRBJ2-3, reads SQTIHQWPATLVQPVGSPLSLECTVEGTSNPNLYWYRQAAGRGLQLLFYSVGIGQISSEVPQNLSASRPQDRQFILSSKKLLLSDSGFYLCAWSPLAGVTDTQYFGPGTRLTVL.

The V call is TRBV2, the J call TRBJ2-1, with TRBD1 identical over 8 bases. Germline V gene data show CDR1 as SNHLY and CDR2 as FYNNEI. This CDR3 has 15 amino acids. The ends lost 6 bases at V and 5 bases at J; junction bases unmatched: 9. In nucleotides, the CDR3 is TGTGCCAGCAGGGGGGGACGGGGACAGGACAATGAGCAGTTCTTC. Its protein is CASRGGRGQDNEQFF.

This clone was picked up one time. The rearrangement links TRBV4-2 to TRBJ2-7, with D unresolved. This CDR3 has 16 residues. With 0 bases removed from V and 0 bases from J, the gap between germline ends came to 12 bases. CDR1 is LGHNA and CDR2 is YNFKEQ in the germline V gene. CDR3 amino acids: CASSQDLLSTSYEQYF. CDR3 sequence (DNA): TGTGCCAGCAGCCAAGATCTTCTGAGCACCTCCTACGAGCAGTACTTC.

This chain connects TRBV24-1 to TRBJ1-2, with 7 bases aligning to TRBD1. With 6 bases clipped from V and 3 bases from J, the junction kept 6 bases outside the gene matches. In germline, CDR1 is KGHDR, CDR2 SFDVKD. The CDR3 is 14 amino acids. As DNA, the CDR3 is TGTGCCACCAGTAAGGGGGCAGAGTACTATGGCTACACCTTC. Amino acids: CATSKGAEYYGYTF.

The chain employs TRBV29-1 and TRBJ1-1; a possible D gene is TRBD1 (5 bases). Trimming removed 3 bases from V and 10 bases from J, with 12 bases in between. Looked up from germline, CDR1 is SQVTM and CDR2 is ANQGSEA. CDR3 size: 11 residues. The CDR3 loop is CSVDTGRAAFF. CDR3 sequence (DNA): TGCAGCGTTGACACGGGCAGGGCAGCTTTCTTT.

This rearrangement joins TRBV24-1 to TRBJ2-1, with 7 bases identical to TRBD1. The CDR3 sequence is 18 residues long. In germline, CDR1 is KGHDR, CDR2 SFDVKD. The J segment lost 4 bases and the V segment lost 3 bases, leaving 14 bases of the junction unmatched. DNA of the CDR3: TGTGCCACCAGTGATCCCCGATCGACAGGGCCCTATTACAATGAGCAGTTCTTC. Its protein is CATSDPRSTGPYYNEQFF.

The chain couples TRBV3-1 (or the pseudogene TRBV3-2) to TRBJ1-2; TRBD1 agrees at 11 bases. The CDR3 length is 17 residues. With V trimmed by 5 bases and J by 7 bases, 15 bases remained unmatched. Germline lookup yields CDR1 LGHDT and CDR2 YNNKEL (reference sequence). CDR3: CASSAGQGDTTSIGYTF. CDR3 coding DNA: TGTGCCAGCAGCGCGGGACAGGGGGACACAACCTCGATTGGCTACACCTTC.

This chain connects TRBV28 to TRBJ2-7, with TRBD1 as a possible D gene (6 bases). This CDR3 region has 16 residues. Germline CDR1 and CDR2: MDHEN and SYDVKM. The germline V and J ends were trimmed by 6 bases and 3 bases, with 21 bases remaining between them. DNA for the CDR3: TGTGCCAGCAGGAGAGGGGGACACAGGGTTGGCTACGAGCAGTACTTC. It encodes CASRRGGHRVGYEQYF.

The chain is built from TRBV18 and TRBJ1-2; 7 positions agree with TRBD1. J gave up 5 bases and V 3 bases, and 9 bases lay outside the gene matches. This CDR3 spans 15 amino acids. Germline V CDR1 and CDR2: KGHSH, LQKENI. DNA of the CDR3: TGTGCCAGCTCACCCCCCGGGACAGACATTTATGGCTACACCTTC. Protein sequence: CASSPPGTDIYGYTF.

The CDR3 DNA reads as TGTGCCAGCAGTATTTCGGTGCCCTACGAGCAGTACTTC. The encoded protein is CASSISVPYEQYF. The rearrangement joins TRBV2 to TRBJ2-7; D not resolved. Germline assignment: CDR1 SNHLY and CDR2 FYNNEI. The V end lost 5 bases, the J end lost 2 bases, and 10 bases lay between the germline ends. CDR3 length: 13 amino acids.

Written as DNA, the CDR3 is TGTGCCAGCAGCATGCGTGGGCTTAGCAATCAGCCCCAGCATTTT. It encodes CASSMRGLSNQPQHF. The chain is built from TRBV6-2 or TRBV6-3 and TRBJ1-5, with D uncertain. This CDR3 comprises 15 residues. V lost 6 bases and J lost 0, with 12 bases in between. Per the germline V gene, CDR1 is MNHEY and CDR2 is SVGEGT.

The chain employs TRBV19 and TRBJ2-3, with 7 positions matching TRBD2. This CDR3 contains 14 residues. Per the germline V gene, CDR1 is LNHDA and CDR2 is SQIVND (reference sequence). V dropped 5 bases and J dropped 5; count of bases not matched to a gene: 7. CDR3 residues: CASSYGRIQDTQYF. For the CDR3, the DNA is TGTGCCAGTAGTTACGGGAGGATTCAAGATACGCAGTATTTT.

The CDR3 sequence is CASSSVMERGQPQHF. The CDR3 DNA follows: TGTGCCAGCAGCTCTGTCATGGAAAGAGGACAGCCCCAGCATTTT. The chain employs TRBV7-9 and TRBJ1-5; D gene unclear. Trimming shortened V by 4 bases and J by 7 bases, and 17 bases separated the two germline ends. The CDR3 length is 15 residues. Germline V lookup: CDR1 SEHNR, CDR2 FQNEAQ (reference sequence).

The chain couples TRBV9 to TRBJ2-5; TRBD2 aligns across 7 bases. The junction had 3 bases not matched to a gene; V was cut back by 2 bases and J by 5 bases. Germline V CDR1 and CDR2: SGDLS, YYNGEE. The CDR3 contains 13 residues. In DNA, the CDR3 is TGTGCCAGCAGCGTTCGGGAGGCGGAGACCCAGTACTTC. This gives the protein CASSVREAETQYF.

The rearrangement joins TRBV10-3 to TRBJ2-1; 7 bases agree with TRBD2. V shed 6 bases and J 3 bases; nucleotides not matched to a gene: 11. From germline, CDR1 is ENHRY and CDR2 SYGVKD. CDR3 length: 16 residues. CDR3 sequence reads: CAIRPSTSPLYNEQFF. The CDR3 region has the DNA TGTGCCATCAGACCGTCGACTAGCCCACTCTACAATGAGCAGTTCTTC.

The chain joins TRBV5-1 to TRBJ2-6, with D uncertain. V lost 5 bases and J 1 base, leaving 7 bases between the germline ends. The V gene's germline CDR1 is SGHRS and CDR2 YFSETQ. The CDR3 totals 14 residues. The CDR3: CASSGQSGANVLTF. The DNA for the CDR3 is TGCGCCAGCAGTGGGCAGTCTGGGGCCAACGTCCTGACTTTC.

V usage is TRBV7-8 and J usage is TRBJ2-5; D is possibly TRBD2 (5 bases). Germline values: CDR1 SGHVS, CDR2 FQNEAQ. The CDR3 loop spans 15 amino acids. V was trimmed by 5 bases and J by 2 bases, leaving 15 bases between them. CDR3 coding DNA: TGTGCCAGCAGCGACCCACGGGGATGGCAAGAGACCCAGTACTTC. This codes for CASSDPRGWQETQYF.

V is TRBV20-1 and J is TRBJ1-2; unclear D gene. CDR1 and CDR2 (germline): DFQATT, SNEGSKA (reference sequence). Between the trimmed V and J ends, which lost 2 bases and 5 bases, there was a span of 6 bases. The CDR3 has 11 residues. This chain's CDR3 is CSARFGYGYTF. For the CDR3, the DNA is TGCAGTGCTAGATTCGGGTATGGCTACACCTTC.

V usage is TRBV19 and J usage is TRBJ2-7, with no clear D. V gave up 5 bases and J gave up 0 bases, with 11 bases separating them. The V gene's germline CDR1 is LNHDA and CDR2 SQIVND (reference sequence). This CDR3 spans 14 amino acids. CDR3: CASSPQLSSYEQYF. Written as DNA, the CDR3 is TGTGCCAGTAGTCCACAGCTGAGCTCCTACGAGCAGTACTTC.

The chain carries TRBV7-8 and TRBJ1-1; perhaps TRBD1 as D (5 bases). The CDR3 sequence is 14 residues long. Germline CDR1 reads SGHVS; CDR2 reads FQNEAQ. Trimming left V 6 bases short and J 7 bases short, with 18 bases between. The CDR3 bases are TGTGCCAGCAGAGAGGGACTTCAAAGGGGTGAAGCTTTCTTT. It is translated as CASREGLQRGEAFF.